This T cell receptor beta chain stems from a study of shared clonotypes between healthy human individuals. V shed 2 bases and J 5 bases; nucleotides not matched to a gene: 4. The CDR3 has 15 amino acids. CDR1 and CDR2 from the germline V gene are SEHNR and FQNEAQ (reference sequence). Assay used: immunoSEQ multiplex PCR; TCRdb lists only in-frame clones, some missing. In the table there are some 1,900,000 clones, roughly 94% of which are singletons. Cells designated naive CD8 were CD45RO-negative and were positively selected for CCR7, with terminally differentiated effector memory CD45RA+ cells excluded.

V and J are TRBV7-9 and TRBJ2-3; 10 nucleotides line up with TRBD1. The sequence was obtained from a man younger than 35 in good health. Sequencing used naive CD8+ T cells sorted from blood. DNA of the CDR3: TGTGCCAGCAGCTTAACCGGACAGGGGGGAGATACGCAGTATTTT. Residues: CASSLTGQGGDTQYF.